This TCR beta chain came from a study of T cells in Graves' hyperthyroidism and ophthalmopathy. Points on this clonotype: Its cognate antigen is unknown. The CDR3 does not end in the conserved phenylalanine or tryptophan, so this is likely a read error.

Overall study findings and caveats: Most clonotypes expanded in the thyroid (above 0.001) were also present in blood. Prediction of ophthalmopathy progression came a median around 6 months pre-onset.

Germline lookup yields CDR1 MRHNA and CDR2 SNTAGT. Trimming removed 3 bases from V and 2 bases from J; junction bases left unmatched: 6. The CDR3 extends over 15 amino acids. Diagnosing involved the use of clinical symptoms, serum thyroxine and TRAb, thyroid ultrasound and orbital computed tomography. Cells are PBMCs isolated from roughly 10 ml of fresh blood. Amplification of TCR beta CDR3 regions used RNA as the template. The HTBI set primed first-round TCR CDR3 RT-PCR. TCRdb reprocessed the multiplex PCR reads with MiXCR, giving one entry per CDR3 protein. The sample contains about 52,000 distinct CDR3 sequences, approximately 48% of which appear only once.

Input material: blood. The receptor was derived from a woman in her forties or fifties with Graves' ophthalmopathy. The V gene is TRBV6-4, the J gene TRBJ2-7; 8 nucleotides align to TRBD2. CDR3 nucleotides: TGTGCCAGCAGTGAAGGGACTAGTCCACCCTACGAGCAGTACCTC. Translation gives CASSEGTSPPYEQYL.